This is a list of T cell receptor beta chains from one sample in a study of Graves' ophthalmopathy and Graves' hyperthyroidism. MiXCR, run by TCRdb on the multiplex PCR reads, gives a single entry per CDR3 protein. Counted here are 350,000 to 400,000 distinct CDR3 sequences, approximately 15% occurring once; the ten biggest clones make up approximately 7%. Source material: peripheral blood. Source of these receptors: a woman aged 18-29 years with stable Graves' hyperthyroidism. Both conserved end residues are trimmed from each CDR3.

J: TRBJ2-2; V: TRBV29-1; CDR3: SVALTGFFTGELF
J: TRBJ1-1; V: TRBV20-1; CDR3: SANKAVNTEAF
J: TRBJ1-2; V: TRBV5-1; CDR3: ASSLDSRPANYGYT
J: TRBJ2-5; V: TRBV14; CDR3: ASSQGGGVETQY
J: TRBJ2-2; V: TRBV12-3/TRBV12-4; CDR3: ASSSGLAGELF
J: TRBJ1-5; V: TRBV6-2/TRBV6-3; CDR3: ASSYPLGAGVNQPQH
J: TRBJ1-2; V: TRBV3-1; CDR3: ASSQDPRVNYGYT
J: TRBJ1-5; V: TRBV25-1; CDR3: ASSAFPDNQPQH
J: TRBJ1-1; V: TRBV12-3/TRBV12-4; CDR3: ASSLKQGGSAF
J: TRBJ1-1; V: TRBV10-3; CDR3: GIITANTEAF
J: TRBJ2-7; V: TRBV9; CDR3: ASSVAPSGEYEQY
J: TRBJ1-1; V: TRBV6-5; CDR3: ASSYGGRADTEAF
J: TRBJ1-5; V: TRBV2; CDR3: ASSDSNQPQH
J: TRBJ1-1; V: TRBV12-3/TRBV12-4; CDR3: ASSSDWSEAF
J: TRBJ1-2; V: TRBV5-5; CDR3: ASSAGTNYGYT
J: TRBJ1-2; V: TRBV7-8; CDR3: AVGGQGGYT
J: TRBJ2-6; V: TRBV5-1; CDR3: ASTPWGSGANVLT
J: TRBJ1-2; V: TRBV12-3/TRBV12-4; CDR3: ASSPTGSSGYT